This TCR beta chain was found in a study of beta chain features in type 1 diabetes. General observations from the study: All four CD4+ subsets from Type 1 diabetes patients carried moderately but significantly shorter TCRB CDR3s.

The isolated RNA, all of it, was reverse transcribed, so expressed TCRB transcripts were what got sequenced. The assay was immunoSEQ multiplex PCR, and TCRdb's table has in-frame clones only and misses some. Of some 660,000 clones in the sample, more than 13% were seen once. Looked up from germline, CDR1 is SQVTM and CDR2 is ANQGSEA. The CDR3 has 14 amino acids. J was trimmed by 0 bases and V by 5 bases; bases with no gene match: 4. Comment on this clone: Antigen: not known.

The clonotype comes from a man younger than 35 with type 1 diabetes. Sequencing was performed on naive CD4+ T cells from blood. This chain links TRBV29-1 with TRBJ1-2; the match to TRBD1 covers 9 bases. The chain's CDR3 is CSVNGQGTNYGYTF. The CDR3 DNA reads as TGCAGCGTTAATGGACAGGGGACTAACTATGGCTACACCTTC.